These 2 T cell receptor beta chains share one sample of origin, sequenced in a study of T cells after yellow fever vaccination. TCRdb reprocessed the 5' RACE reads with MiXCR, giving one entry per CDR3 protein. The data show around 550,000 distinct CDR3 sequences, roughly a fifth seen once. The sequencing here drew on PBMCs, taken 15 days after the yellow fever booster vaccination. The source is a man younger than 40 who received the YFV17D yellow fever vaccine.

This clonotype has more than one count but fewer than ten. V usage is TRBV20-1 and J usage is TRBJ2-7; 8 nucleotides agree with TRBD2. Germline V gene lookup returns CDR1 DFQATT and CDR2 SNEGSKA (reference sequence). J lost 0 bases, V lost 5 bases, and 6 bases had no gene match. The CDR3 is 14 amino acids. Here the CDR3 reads CSAAGTSYSYEQYF. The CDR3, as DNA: TGCAGTGCTGCCGGGACTAGTTACTCCTACGAGCAGTACTTC.

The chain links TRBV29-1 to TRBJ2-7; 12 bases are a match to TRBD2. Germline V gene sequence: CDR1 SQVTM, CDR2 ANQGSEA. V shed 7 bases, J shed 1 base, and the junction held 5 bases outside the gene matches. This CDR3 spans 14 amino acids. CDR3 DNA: TGCAGCGGCGTACTAGCGGGAGGTTCCTACGAGCAGTACTTC. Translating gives CSGVLAGGSYEQYF.